The source of this TCR beta chain is a study of blood T cell repertoires in COVID-19. Study context: Sites in the United States, Italy and Spain provided acute and convalescent COVID-19 samples. The analysed material was cDNA or gDNA that came from T cells, B-cell-depleted T cells, or PBMCs.

There are 13 residues in the CDR3. Trimming removed 0 bases from V and 4 bases from J, with 5 bases in between. Germline CDR1 reads SGHRS; CDR2 reads YFSETQ. In the original analysis: Nucleated cell number was recorded as an estimate derived from reference gene primer amplification. Clones were sequenced by immunoSEQ multiplex PCR, and TCRdb holds only the in-frame ones, with some missing. The D gene and trimming were derived from the DNA, and the V and J assignments and clone size from that table. The sample has roughly 150,000 clones, approximately 84% seen once. As to this clone: Other DNA sequences from this sample encode an identical CDR3 as well.

The clonotype comes from a woman of 80 years or more with acute or convalescent COVID-19. This chain connects TRBV5-1 to TRBJ2-1; no firm D call. Source material: peripheral blood. The CDR3 protein is CASSLAQYNEQFF. In nucleotides, the CDR3 is TGCGCCAGCAGCTTGGCACAATACAATGAGCAGTTCTTC.